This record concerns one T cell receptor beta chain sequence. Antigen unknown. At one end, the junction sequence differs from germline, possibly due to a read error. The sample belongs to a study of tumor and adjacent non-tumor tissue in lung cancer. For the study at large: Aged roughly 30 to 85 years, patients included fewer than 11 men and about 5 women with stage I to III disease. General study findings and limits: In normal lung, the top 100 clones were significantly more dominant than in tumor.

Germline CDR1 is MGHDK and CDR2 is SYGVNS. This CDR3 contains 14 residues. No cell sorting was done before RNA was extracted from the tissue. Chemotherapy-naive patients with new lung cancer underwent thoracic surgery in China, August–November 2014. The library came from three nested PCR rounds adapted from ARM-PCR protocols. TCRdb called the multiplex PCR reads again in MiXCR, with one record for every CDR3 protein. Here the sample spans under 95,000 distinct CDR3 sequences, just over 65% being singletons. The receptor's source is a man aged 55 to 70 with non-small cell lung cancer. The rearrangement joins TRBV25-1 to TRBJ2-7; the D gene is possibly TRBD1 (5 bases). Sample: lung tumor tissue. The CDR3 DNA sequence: TGTGCAAGCAGTGGGCAGGGAAGGGGATACAAGCAGTACTTC. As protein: CASSGQGRGYKQYF.